The 25 T cell receptor beta chains listed next were all sequenced from one sample in a study of T cell changes during pregnancy in multiple sclerosis. Some clones are missing from TCRdb's copy, which holds only in-frame ones; the method was immunoSEQ multiplex PCR. In the table there are tens of thousands of clones, 80% to 95% of which are singletons. The sample in question was peripheral blood, obtained in the second trimester of pregnancy. The source is a female donor in good health, enrolled as a control in a pregnancy study.

This chain uses TRBV27 with TRBJ1-5, with D hard to call. V lost 6 bases to trimming and J lost 7 bases, with 22 bases between them. Germline values: CDR1 MNHEY, CDR2 SMNVEV (reference sequence). The CDR3 is 16 amino acids. In DNA, the CDR3 is TGTGCCAGCAGGCAAAGCGCTATTCTCCCAAAACAGCCCCAGCATTTT. Residues: CASRQSAILPKQPQHF.

The chain employs TRBV19 and TRBJ1-2; 9 nucleotides align to TRBD1. CDR1 is LNHDA, CDR2 SQIVND, per germline (reference sequence). The CDR3 is 13 residues long. The ends lost 8 bases at V and 6 bases at J; junction bases unmatched: 7. CDR3 nucleotides: TGTGCCAGTGGGGGACAGGGCCTCCATGGCTACACCTTC. Its translation: CASGGQGLHGYTF.

J is TRBJ2-5 and V is TRBV27; 8 bases line up with TRBD2. The CDR3 totals 15 residues. The J segment lost 2 bases and the V segment lost 6 bases, leaving 8 bases of the junction unmatched. Germline-derived CDR1 and CDR2 are MNHEY and SMNVEV (reference sequence). CDR3 nucleotides: TGTGCCAGCAGGCCAATAACTAGCGGTCAAGAGACCCAGTACTTC. Protein product: CASRPITSGQETQYF.

This clone was seen just once. The genes are TRBV7-3 and TRBJ2-7, with a weak D call TRBD2 (5 bases). This CDR3 is 14 amino acids long. The germline V gene has CDR1 SGHTA and CDR2 FQGTGA. The ends were cut back, 2 bases at V and 5 bases at J, with 13 bases in the middle. In nucleotides, the CDR3 is TGTGCCAGCAGCTTATCTAGCTACGATAACGAGCAGTACTTC. This codes for CASSLSSYDNEQYF.

CDR3 bases: TGTGCCAGCAGCTTAGTTGGTGGCGGTGGAAACACCATATATTTT. Translating it yields CASSLVGGGGNTIYF. This chain joins TRBV7-2 and TRBJ1-3; unclear D gene. CDR1 SGHTA and CDR2 FQGNSA come from the germline V gene. The CDR3 runs 15 residues. Trimming cost V 1 base and J 3 bases, with 10 bases left between them.

This clone has only one observation. The chain carries TRBV28 and TRBJ2-5; 8 positions match TRBD2. The CDR3 length is 17 residues. Germline CDR1 reads MDHEN; CDR2 reads SYDVKM. V gave up 5 bases and J gave up 5 bases; unmatched junction bases: 16. Written as DNA, the CDR3 is TGTGCCAGCAGTCCCCCCTCCTCGGGGACTAGTTCGGAGACCCAGTACTTC. This encodes CASSPPSSGTSSETQYF.

This clone was recorded once. The chain joins TRBV28 to TRBJ2-7; 7 nucleotides agree with TRBD1. CDR1 is MDHEN, CDR2 SYDVKM, per germline. The V segment lost 5 bases and the J segment 3 bases; nucleotides outside the gene matches: 7. This CDR3 comprises 14 residues. The CDR3 region has the DNA TGTGCCAGCAGTAACCCGACAGGGAGCTACGAGCAGTACTTC. As protein: CASSNPTGSYEQYF.

The CDR3 is CASSYSRHQGEQYF. The CDR3 DNA reads as TGTGCCAGCAGTTACTCGAGGCATCAGGGCGAGCAGTACTTC. The V call is TRBV6-5, the J call TRBJ2-7; D might be TRBD1 (5 bases). Trimming left V 0 bases short and J 6 bases short, with 12 bases between. The germline V gene encodes CDR1 MNHEY and CDR2 SVGAGI. The CDR3 is made up of 14 amino acids.

This sequence joins TRBV6-5 and TRBJ2-3, with 7 bases aligning to TRBD2. The CDR3 spans 15 residues. Germline CDR1 reads MNHEY; CDR2 reads SVGAGI. Unmatched junction bases numbered 6, after V lost 5 bases and J lost 1 base. The CDR3 protein is CASSRSGGRTDTQYF. As DNA, the CDR3 is TGTGCCAGCAGTAGGTCGGGAGGACGCACAGATACGCAGTATTTT.

The gene calls are TRBV5-5 and TRBJ2-5; possibly TRBD2 for D (6 bases). Trimming removed 5 bases at V and 3 bases at J, with 17 bases between. This CDR3 has 15 amino acids. Germline V gene sequence: CDR1 SGHKS, CDR2 YYEKEE (reference sequence). CDR3 DNA sequence: TGTGCCAGCAGATCAGCGGGCCGGGGAAAAGAGACCCAGTACTTC. Encoded protein: CASRSAGRGKETQYF.

The chain employs TRBV25-1 and TRBJ1-1, with 12 bases matching TRBD1. Per the germline V gene, CDR1 is MGHDK and CDR2 is SYGVNS. CDR3 length: 15 residues. V lost 7 bases, J lost 4 bases, and 7 bases stayed unmatched. This CDR3 reads CASTRDRGLSTEAFF. As DNA, the CDR3 is TGTGCCAGCACGAGGGACAGGGGGCTTAGCACTGAAGCTTTCTTT.

V gene TRBV18 combines with J gene TRBJ2-1; 8 bases align to TRBD2. The CDR3 sequence is 16 residues long. Trimming at V came to 0 bases and at J to 6 bases, leaving 7 bases not matched to a gene. CDR1 is KGHSH and CDR2 is LQKENI in the germline V gene. The CDR3, as DNA: TGTGCCAGCTCACCACCGGGTTCTAGCGGGCCCAATGAGCAGTTCTTC. Translation gives CASSPPGSSGPNEQFF. Looking up the rest from reference TRBV18 and TRBJ2-1 gives the full variable domain: NAGVMQNPRHLVRRRGQEARLRCSPMKGHSHVYWYRQLPEEGLKFMVYLQKENIIDESGMPKERFSAEFPKEGPSILRIQQVVRGDSAAYFCASSPPGSSGPNEQFFGPGTRLTVL.

The chain carries TRBV9 and TRBJ2-3, with 8 bases identical to TRBD2. With 7 bases clipped from V and 1 base from J, the junction kept 2 bases outside the gene matches. Germline V CDR1 and CDR2: SGDLS, YYNGEE. This CDR3 has 13 residues. The CDR3 DNA is TGTGCCAGCGGAGCGGGGGGCACAGATACGCAGTATTTT. This gives the protein CASGAGGTDTQYF.

V and J are TRBV12-5 and TRBJ2-1; TRBD1 matches at 7 bases. The V segment lost 7 bases and the J segment 8 bases; nucleotides outside the gene matches: 8. CDR1 and CDR2 from the germline V gene are LGHNT and FRNRAP. This CDR3 comprises 13 residues. Here the CDR3 DNA reads TGTGCTAGTGCCCCCAGGGGGTTCGATGAGCAGTTCTTC. This sequence encodes CASAPRGFDEQFF.

The chain employs TRBV12-5 and TRBJ1-1; D possibly corresponds to TRBD1 (6 bases). The CDR3 sequence is 18 residues long. The germline CDR1 and CDR2 sequences are LGHNT and FRNRAP. V lost 3 bases, J lost 0 bases, and 20 bases lay in between. CDR3 sequence: CASGLETQGVGMNTEAFF. CDR3 nucleotide sequence: TGTGCTAGTGGTTTAGAAACACAGGGAGTGGGCATGAACACTGAAGCTTTCTTT.

The CDR3 DNA follows: TGTGCCAGCAGTTTGGGGGGGGACCCAGGGTTGGGCAAAAACATTCAGTACTTC. The encoded protein is CASSLGGDPGLGKNIQYF. The chain has TRBV28 and TRBJ2-4, with 7 bases matching TRBD2. Unmatched junction bases numbered 14, after V lost 3 bases and J lost 3 bases. Germline values: CDR1 MDHEN, CDR2 SYDVKM. The CDR3 is 18 amino acids.

DNA for the CDR3: TGTGCCAGCAGCTTAGCATATAGCACAGATACGCAGTATTTT. It yields the protein CASSLAYSTDTQYF. The chain combines TRBV7-2 with TRBJ2-3; D is unclear. The germline CDR1 and CDR2 sequences are SGHTA and FQGNSA. The germline V and J ends were trimmed by 0 bases and 0 bases, with 4 bases remaining between them. The CDR3 is made up of 14 amino acids.

The chain employs TRBV5-1 and TRBJ2-3, with 8 bases fitting TRBD1. Germline V gene data show CDR1 as SGHRS and CDR2 as YFSETQ. The length of the CDR3 is 16 residues. V shed 0 bases, J shed 0 bases, and the junction held 3 bases outside the gene matches. This CDR3 reads CASSLGGTGSTDTQYF. The CDR3 DNA is TGCGCCAGCAGCTTGGGTGGGACAGGTAGCACAGATACGCAGTATTTT. Complete variable domain (other parts from reference TRBV5-1 and TRBJ2-3): KAGVTQTPRYLIKTRGQQVTLSCSPISGHRSVSWYQQTPGQGLQFLFEYFSETQRNKGNFPGRFSGRQFSNSRSEMNVSTLELGDSALYLCASSLGGTGSTDTQYFGPGTRLTVL.

The V gene is TRBV18, the J gene TRBJ1-5; D might be TRBD1 (6 bases). The CDR3 totals 17 residues. With 4 bases removed from V and 2 bases from J, the gap between germline ends came to 18 bases. Per germline, CDR1 KGHSH and CDR2 LQKENI. Here the CDR3 DNA reads TGTGCCAGCTCACACGGGAGGGGGGGCGCGGGCAATCAGCCCCAGCATTTT. This gives the protein CASSHGRGGAGNQPQHF.

This chain uses TRBV18 with TRBJ1-2, with D possibly matching TRBD1 (6 bases). CDR3 length: 16 amino acids. V was pared by 0 bases and J by 4 bases, with 15 bases between. Germline V gene data show CDR1 as KGHSH and CDR2 as LQKENI. CDR3 DNA sequence: TGTGCCAGCTCACCACCCAACAGGGAAAGTCTCTATGGCTACACCTTC. Translating gives CASSPPNRESLYGYTF.

V and J are TRBV19 and TRBJ2-2; a possible D gene is TRBD1 (6 bases). The germline V gene has CDR1 LNHDA and CDR2 SQIVND (reference sequence). The CDR3 spans 14 residues. V lost 7 bases and J lost 4, with 13 bases in between. Here the CDR3 DNA reads TGTGCCAGTAAGAATACAGGGAGCACCGGGGAGCTGTTTTTT. The encoded protein is CASKNTGSTGELFF.

This chain uses TRBV30 with TRBJ1-2, with 8 bases matching TRBD1. The CDR3 has 15 amino acids. CDR1 is GTSNPN and CDR2 is SVGIG in the germline V gene (reference sequence). Trimming took 3 bases from V and 0 from J; bases not matched to a gene: 6. The CDR3 DNA follows: TGTGCCTGGAGATTTGGGGACAGGTCTAACTATGGCTACACCTTC. Protein product: CAWRFGDRSNYGYTF.

The V and J genes are TRBV29-1 and TRBJ2-3; D is perhaps TRBD1 (6 bases). CDR3 size: 13 residues. Trimming cost V 4 bases and J 0 bases, with 8 bases left between them. Germline-derived CDR1 and CDR2 are SQVTM and ANQGSEA. The DNA of the CDR3 is TGCAGCGTTGCAGGGGCAAGCACAGATACGCAGTATTTT. Translation: CSVAGASTDTQYF.

This clone has a handful of counts. The chain couples TRBV2 to TRBJ1-1, with 8 bases lining up with TRBD1. CDR3 length: 14 residues. Germline loops: CDR1 SNHLY, CDR2 FYNNEI. J lost 4 bases, V lost 4 bases, and 5 bases had no gene match. CDR3 in DNA: TGTGCCAGCAGTGTTACGGGACAGGTCACTGAAGCTTTCTTT. Protein sequence: CASSVTGQVTEAFF.

The chain is built from TRBV5-1 and TRBJ2-3; 7 bases fit TRBD1. The CDR3 loop spans 14 amino acids. The V and J ends lost 3 bases and 6 bases, in that order; junction bases with no gene match: 7. CDR1 SGHRS and CDR2 YFSETQ come from the germline V gene. The CDR3 DNA is TGCGCCAGCAGCTGGGGACAGCAACTGGATACGCAGTATTTT. Encoded protein: CASSWGQQLDTQYF.